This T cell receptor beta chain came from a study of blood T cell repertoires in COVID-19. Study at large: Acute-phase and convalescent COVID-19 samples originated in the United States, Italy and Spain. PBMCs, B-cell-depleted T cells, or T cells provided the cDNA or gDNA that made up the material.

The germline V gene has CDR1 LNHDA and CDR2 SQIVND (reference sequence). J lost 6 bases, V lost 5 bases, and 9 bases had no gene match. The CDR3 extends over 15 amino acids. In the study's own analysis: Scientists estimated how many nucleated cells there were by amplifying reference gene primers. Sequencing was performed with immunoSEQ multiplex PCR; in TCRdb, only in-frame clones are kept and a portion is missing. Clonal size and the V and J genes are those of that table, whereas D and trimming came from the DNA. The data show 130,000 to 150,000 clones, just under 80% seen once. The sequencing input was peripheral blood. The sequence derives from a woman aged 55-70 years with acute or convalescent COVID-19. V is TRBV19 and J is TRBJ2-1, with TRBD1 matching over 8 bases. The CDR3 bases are TGTGCCAGTAGTTGGACAGGGCGGCCCCCCAATGAGCAGTTCTTC. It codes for CASSWTGRPPNEQFF.